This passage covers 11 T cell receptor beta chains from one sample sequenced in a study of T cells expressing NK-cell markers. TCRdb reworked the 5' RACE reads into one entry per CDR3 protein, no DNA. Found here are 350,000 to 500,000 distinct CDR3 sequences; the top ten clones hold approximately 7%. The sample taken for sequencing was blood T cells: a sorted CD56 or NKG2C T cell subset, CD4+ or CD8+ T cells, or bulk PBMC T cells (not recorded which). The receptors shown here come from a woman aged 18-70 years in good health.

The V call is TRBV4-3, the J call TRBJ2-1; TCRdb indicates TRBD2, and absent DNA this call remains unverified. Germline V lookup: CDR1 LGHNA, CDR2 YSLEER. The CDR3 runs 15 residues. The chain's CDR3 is CASSHTSETYNEQFF.

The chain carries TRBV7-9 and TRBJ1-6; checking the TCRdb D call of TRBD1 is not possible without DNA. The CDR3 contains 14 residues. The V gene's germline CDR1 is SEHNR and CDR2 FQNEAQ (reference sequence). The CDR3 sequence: CASSQTGGTSPLHF.

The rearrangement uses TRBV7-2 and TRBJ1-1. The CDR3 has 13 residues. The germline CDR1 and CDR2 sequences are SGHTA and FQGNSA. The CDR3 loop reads CASSSSRGTEAFF.

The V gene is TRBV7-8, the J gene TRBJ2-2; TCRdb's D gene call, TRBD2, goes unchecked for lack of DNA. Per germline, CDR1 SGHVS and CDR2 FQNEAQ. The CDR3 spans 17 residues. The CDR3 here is CASSFISGLKNTGELFF.

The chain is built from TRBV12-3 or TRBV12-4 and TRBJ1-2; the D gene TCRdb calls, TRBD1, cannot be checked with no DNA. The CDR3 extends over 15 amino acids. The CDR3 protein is CASSPRDTSNYGYTF.

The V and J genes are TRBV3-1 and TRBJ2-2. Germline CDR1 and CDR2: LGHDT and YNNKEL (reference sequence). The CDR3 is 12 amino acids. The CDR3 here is CASSQVSGELFF.

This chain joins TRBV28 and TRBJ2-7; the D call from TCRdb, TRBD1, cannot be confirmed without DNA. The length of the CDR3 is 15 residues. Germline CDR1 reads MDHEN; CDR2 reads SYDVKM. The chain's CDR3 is CASSLLGQVSYEQYF.

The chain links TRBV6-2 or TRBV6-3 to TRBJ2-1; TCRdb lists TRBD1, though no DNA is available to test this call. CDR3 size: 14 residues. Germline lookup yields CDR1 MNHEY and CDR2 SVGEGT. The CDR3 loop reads CASSYLGVGNEQFF.

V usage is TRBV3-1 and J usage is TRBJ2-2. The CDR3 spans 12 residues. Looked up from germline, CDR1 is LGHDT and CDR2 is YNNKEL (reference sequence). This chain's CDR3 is CASSRVTGELFF.

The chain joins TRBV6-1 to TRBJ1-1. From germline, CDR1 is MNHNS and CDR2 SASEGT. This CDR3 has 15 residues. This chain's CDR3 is CASSDYGGVNTEAFF.

CDR3 protein: CASSTLQAGALDTQYF. The chain uses TRBV9 and TRBJ2-3; TCRdb names TRBD2, which stays unverified in the absence of DNA. From germline, CDR1 is SGDLS and CDR2 YYNGEE. CDR3 length equals 16 residues. Variable domain in full (rest from reference TRBV9 and TRBJ2-3): DSGVTQTPKHLITATGQRVTLRCSPRSGDLSVYWYQQSLDQGLQFLIQYYNGEERAKGNILERFSAQQFPDLHSELNLSSLELGDSALYFCASSTLQAGALDTQYFGPGTRLTVL.